The 20 T cell receptor beta chains below all came from one sample that was sequenced in a study of blood T cell repertoires in COVID-19. Assay used: immunoSEQ multiplex PCR; TCRdb lists only in-frame clones, some missing. The data hold some 70,000 clones, with 85% to 90% observed a single time. The sample consisted of peripheral blood. All receptors derive from a woman at least 80 years old with active COVID-19.

The chain uses TRBV7-8 and TRBJ2-2, with a weak D call TRBD1 (5 bases). Germline lookup yields CDR1 SGHVS and CDR2 FQNEAQ. V lost 10 bases, J lost 3 bases, and 21 bases lay in between. The CDR3 extends over 16 amino acids. The CDR3 sequence is CATPKPQGRDTGELFF. CDR3 sequence (DNA): TGTGCCACCCCCAAACCTCAGGGTAGGGACACCGGGGAGCTGTTTTTT.

This clone was seen a single time. This chain connects TRBV7-6 to TRBJ2-5, with 7 nucleotides matching TRBD1. Trimming removed 5 bases from V and 1 base from J; junction bases left unmatched: 7. The CDR3 contains 15 residues. From germline, CDR1 is SGHVS and CDR2 FNYEAQ. The CDR3 DNA follows: TGTGCCAGCAGCCGTGGTGGGGACAGCCAAGAGACCCAGTACTTC. This translates into CASSRGGDSQETQYF.

CDR3 nucleotide sequence: TGTGCCAGCAGCTCTAAGGAGAGCAATCAGCCCCAGCATTTT. Protein sequence: CASSSKESNQPQHF. This chain links TRBV5-4 with TRBJ1-5; D ambiguous. The CDR3 length is 14 residues. Germline values: CDR1 SGHNT, CDR2 YYREEE (reference sequence). V dropped 3 bases and J dropped 1 base, with 8 bases sitting between them.

This clone was seen only once. The V gene is TRBV7-9, the J gene TRBJ1-4; 11 nucleotides agree with TRBD1. In germline, CDR1 is SEHNR, CDR2 FQNEAQ (reference sequence). Germline trimming cut 5 bases from V and 7 bases from J; bases unmatched to any gene: 6. The CDR3 is 15 residues long. The CDR3 DNA is TGTGCCAGCAGCAATGGACAGGGGGCGGGTGAAAAACTGTTTTTT. Its translation is CASSNGQGAGEKLFF.

CDR3 nucleotides: TGCGCCAGCAGCCGAGGGGGCAGGGGGCGTACTGTGGATACGCAGTATTTT. It yields the protein CASSRGGRGRTVDTQYF. V gene TRBV4-3 combines with J gene TRBJ2-3; 8 positions match TRBD1. In germline, CDR1 is LGHNA, CDR2 YSLEER. Germline trimming cut 4 bases from V and 6 bases from J; bases unmatched to any gene: 15. The CDR3 has 17 residues.

This sequence joins TRBV6-2 or TRBV6-3 and TRBJ1-2; D remains ambiguous. The V gene lost 0 bases and the J gene lost 4 bases, with 12 bases spanning the gap. The CDR3 loop spans 15 amino acids. In germline, CDR1 is MNHEY, CDR2 SVGEGT. CDR3 in amino acids: CASSYSQTAFYGYTF. The CDR3 nucleotides read TGTGCCAGCAGTTACTCCCAGACTGCTTTCTATGGCTACACCTTC.

The chain has TRBV2 and TRBJ1-6, with 10 positions matching TRBD1. The CDR3 covers 16 residues. V lost 4 bases, J lost 4 bases, and 4 bases stayed unmatched. The germline CDR1 and CDR2 sequences are SNHLY and FYNNEI. CDR3 DNA: TGTGCCAGCAGTGGGGGACAGGGGCGATATAATTCACCCCTCCACTTT. It codes for CASSGGQGRYNSPLHF.

V and J are TRBV6-2 or TRBV6-3 and TRBJ2-4, with 8 positions matching TRBD2. Unmatched junction bases numbered 8, after V lost 5 bases and J lost 8 bases. The CDR3 covers 14 residues. Germline V gives CDR1 MNHEY, CDR2 SVGEGT. In DNA form, the CDR3 reads TGTGCCAGCAGTCCCCACGGGAGGGCCCACATTCAGTACTTC. Translation: CASSPHGRAHIQYF.

The rearrangement joins TRBV25-1 to TRBJ2-1; D is perhaps TRBD2 (5 bases). CDR3 size: 15 residues. CDR1 is MGHDK, CDR2 SYGVNS, per germline. V was shortened by 7 bases and J by 5 bases, with 18 bases between the two germline ends. The chain's CDR3 is CASTRRASRHNEQFF. In DNA, the CDR3 is TGTGCCAGCACCAGACGGGCTAGCCGTCACAATGAGCAGTTCTTC.

The V call is TRBV6-1, the J call TRBJ1-1; TRBD1 agrees at 8 bases. The CDR3 covers 13 residues. Trimming at V came to 0 bases and at J to 11 bases, leaving 5 bases not matched to a gene. Germline V gives CDR1 MNHNS, CDR2 SASEGT. CDR3 protein: CASSEAVQGAAFF. CDR3 coding DNA: TGTGCCAGCAGTGAAGCAGTTCAGGGGGCCGCTTTCTTT.

The chain combines TRBV10-3 with TRBJ2-5, with 15 bases fitting TRBD2. The V gene's germline CDR1 is ENHRY and CDR2 SYGVKD. This CDR3 has 15 amino acids. Losses at the gene ends were 5 bases for V and 4 bases for J; bases not matched to a gene: 2. CDR3: CAISTGLAGGETQYF. Here the CDR3 DNA reads TGTGCCATCAGTACGGGACTAGCGGGAGGAGAGACCCAGTACTTC.

This sequence joins TRBV19 and TRBJ1-2, with TRBD1 identical over 7 bases. This CDR3 contains 13 residues. J lost 4 bases, V lost 7 bases, and 6 bases had no gene match. In germline, CDR1 is LNHDA, CDR2 SQIVND (reference sequence). For the CDR3, the DNA is TGTGCCAGTACGCAAACAGGGGTCTATGGCTACACCTTC. It codes for CASTQTGVYGYTF. The full variable domain, its missing parts supplied by reference TRBV19 and TRBJ1-2, is DGGITQSPKYLFRKEGQNVTLSCEQNLNHDAMYWYRQDPGQGLRLIYYSQIVNDFQKGDIAEGYSVSREKKESFPLTVTSAQKNPTAFYLCASTQTGVYGYTFGSGTRLTVV.

This rearrangement joins TRBV7-3 to TRBJ1-6; TRBD1 is a possible D gene (6 bases). In germline, CDR1 is SGHTA, CDR2 FQGTGA. The V end lost 5 bases, the J end lost 8 bases, and 10 bases lay between the germline ends. The CDR3 spans 13 residues. CDR3 sequence (DNA): TGTGCCAGCAGCCTTAACAGGGATTCACCCCTCCACTTT. Translation gives CASSLNRDSPLHF. Supplemented by reference TRBV7-3 and TRBJ1-6, the full variable domain reads GAGVSQTPSNKVTEKGKYVELRCDPISGHTALYWYRQSLGQGPEFLIYFQGTGAADDSGLPNDRFFAVRPEGSVSTLKIQRTERGDSAVYLCASSLNRDSPLHFGNGTRLTVT.

The rearrangement links TRBV19 to TRBJ2-2; 9 nucleotides align to TRBD1. From germline, CDR1 is LNHDA and CDR2 SQIVND (reference sequence). The J segment lost 6 bases and the V segment lost 5 bases, leaving 7 bases of the junction unmatched. The CDR3 is 15 residues long. The CDR3 nucleotides read TGTGCCAGTAGTCTACAGGGGGCCGGCGCCGGGGAGCTGTTTTTT. Translation gives CASSLQGAGAGELFF.

A single count supports this clone. The chain has TRBV28 and TRBJ1-2; TRBD1 is a possible D gene (5 bases). The CDR3 loop spans 15 amino acids. V gave up 6 bases and J gave up 1 base, with 15 bases separating them. From germline, CDR1 is MDHEN and CDR2 SYDVKM. This CDR3 reads CASRIAKGFNYGYTF. CDR3 nucleotides: TGTGCCAGCAGGATCGCGAAGGGGTTTAACTATGGCTACACCTTC.

The chain links TRBV28 to TRBJ1-2, with D possibly being TRBD1 (6 bases). V was clipped by 3 bases and J by 7 bases, with 12 bases between them. The CDR3 totals 13 residues. Germline-derived CDR1 and CDR2 are MDHEN and SYDVKM. The CDR3 protein is CASSLLGAGGYTF. CDR3 nucleotides: TGTGCCAGCAGTTTGTTGGGGGCGGGTGGCTACACCTTC.

The genes are TRBV5-4 and TRBJ1-3, with a weak D call TRBD1 (6 bases). The germline CDR1 and CDR2 sequences are SGHNT and YYREEE (reference sequence). Trimming left V 2 bases short and J 4 bases short, with 10 bases between. CDR3 length: 14 amino acids. The CDR3 protein is CASSFRDIGNTIYF. The CDR3, as DNA: TGTGCCAGCAGCTTCCGGGACATAGGAAACACCATATATTTT.

This clone came up once. The V gene is TRBV11-3, the J gene TRBJ2-5, with 9 positions matching TRBD2. Germline CDR1 reads SGHNT; CDR2 reads YENEEA. The CDR3 consists of 16 residues. Losses at the gene ends were 5 bases for V and 0 bases for J; bases not matched to a gene: 7. CDR3 sequence: CASSARLAGHQETQYF. Here the CDR3 DNA reads TGTGCCAGCAGCGCTCGCCTAGCGGGACACCAAGAGACCCAGTACTTC. Full variable domain (rest looked up from reference TRBV11-3 and TRBJ2-5): EAGVVQSPRYKIIEKKQPVAFWCNPISGHNTLYWYLQNLGQGPELLIRYENEEAVDDSQLPKDRFSAERLKGVDSTLKIQPAELGDSAVYLCASSARLAGHQETQYFGPGTRLLVL.

The chain is built from TRBV7-8 and TRBJ2-1; D gene uncertain. From germline, CDR1 is SGHVS and CDR2 FQNEAQ. The CDR3 has 14 amino acids. V was shortened by 6 bases and J by 5 bases, with 14 bases between the two germline ends. In DNA form, the CDR3 reads TGTGCCAGCAGTACCCTCAGAACCAACAATGAGCAGTTCTTC. This codes for CASSTLRTNNEQFF.

This clone came up a few times. The rearrangement joins TRBV18 to TRBJ2-3, with D tentatively TRBD1 (6 bases). This CDR3 spans 16 amino acids. Germline V gene sequence: CDR1 KGHSH, CDR2 LQKENI. V shed 3 bases and J shed 4 bases, with 17 bases lying between them. CDR3 sequence: CASSPSQGLVSDTQYF. The CDR3 nucleotides read TGTGCCAGCTCACCCTCACAGGGCTTGGTATCAGATACGCAGTATTTT. The full variable domain, with the rest looked up from reference TRBV18 and TRBJ2-3, is NAGVMQNPRHLVRRRGQEARLRCSPMKGHSHVYWYRQLPEEGLKFMVYLQKENIIDESGMPKERFSAEFPKEGPSILRIQQVVRGDSAAYFCASSPSQGLVSDTQYFGPGTRLTVL.